The 27 T cell receptor beta chains below come from one sample, sequenced in a study of cytomegalovirus exposure and HLA in healthy donors. It was with 60 Vbeta and 13 Jbeta primers that the PCR ran. This table comes from immunoSEQ multiplex PCR, and its TCRdb copy is limited to in-frame clones, with some not included. In the table there are some 110,000 clones, less than 70% of which are singletons. The sample taken for sequencing was PBMCs. All receptors come from a woman in her 30s in good health and CMV-seronegative.

This chain joins TRBV15 and TRBJ2-1; TRBD2 aligns across 10 bases. The CDR3 has 19 residues. CDR1 is LNHNV, CDR2 YYDKDF, per germline (reference sequence). With 0 bases clipped from V and 7 bases from J, the junction kept 15 bases outside the gene matches. The CDR3 sequence is CATSRDWVSRLAGSNEQFF. Here the CDR3 DNA reads TGTGCCACCAGCAGAGATTGGGTCTCAAGACTAGCGGGTTCGAATGAGCAGTTCTTC.

The chain couples TRBV5-8 to TRBJ2-2; tentative D call: TRBD1 (6 bases). V lost 0 bases and J lost 4, with 16 bases in between. Germline values: CDR1 SGHTS, CDR2 YDEGEE. The CDR3 length is 17 residues. Here the CDR3 DNA reads TGTGCCAGCAGCTTGGCCCGAGGGGGTCTGGGCACCGGGGAGCTGTTTTTT. This translates into CASSLARGGLGTGELFF. Full variable domain (missing parts from reference TRBV5-8 and TRBJ2-2): EAGVTQSPTHLIKTRGQQATLRCSPISGHTSVYWYQQALGLGLQFLLWYDEGEERNRGNFPPRFSGRQFPNYSSELNVNALELEDSALYLCASSLARGGLGTGELFFGEGSRLTVL.

V gene TRBV7-6 combines with J gene TRBJ2-7, with 7 nucleotides matching TRBD2. Losses at the gene ends were 1 base for V and 3 bases for J; bases not matched to a gene: 6. Germline CDR1 reads SGHVS; CDR2 reads FNYEAQ. This CDR3 has 15 residues. CDR3 loop: CASSLGFGGSYEQYF. The CDR3 DNA reads as TGTGCCAGCAGCTTAGGTTTCGGCGGGAGCTACGAGCAGTACTTC.

The V call is TRBV28, the J call TRBJ1-5, with unresolved D. The V gene lost 5 bases and the J gene lost 3 bases, with 14 bases spanning the gap. The CDR3 sequence is 15 residues long. CDR1 and CDR2 from the germline V gene are MDHEN and SYDVKM. CDR3 nucleotide sequence: TGTGCCAGCAGTCTCCATACCTCTATCAATCAGCCCCAGCATTTT. The encoded protein is CASSLHTSINQPQHF.

The chain couples TRBV9 to TRBJ2-5; TRBD2 matches at 9 bases. V shed 3 bases and J 5 bases; nucleotides not matched to a gene: 17. CDR3 size: 18 residues. CDR1 is SGDLS, CDR2 YYNGEE, per germline. The CDR3 DNA reads TGTGCCAGCAGCGGGGCCGAACGGGGCGGGAGGGGCTCTGAGACCCAGTACTTC. This encodes CASSGAERGGRGSETQYF.

This clone was seen only once. V gene TRBV19 combines with J gene TRBJ1-4; D remains unclear. Germline V gene sequence: CDR1 LNHDA, CDR2 SQIVND (reference sequence). V dropped 3 bases and J dropped 4 bases, with 9 bases sitting between them. This CDR3 is built from 14 residues. The CDR3 sequence is CASSIREVNEKLFF. The CDR3 DNA follows: TGTGCCAGTAGTATTAGAGAGGTTAATGAAAAACTGTTTTTT.

The gene calls are TRBV7-2 and TRBJ1-2, with 8 bases fitting TRBD1. The V and J ends lost 4 bases and 8 bases, in that order; junction bases with no gene match: 9. The CDR3 totals 14 residues. The germline gives CDR1 SGHTA, CDR2 FQGNSA. The CDR3 bases are TGTGCCAGCAGCTCCCGCCAGGGGGCTGGAGGCTACACCTTC. Encoded protein: CASSSRQGAGGYTF.

V usage is TRBV27 and J usage is TRBJ2-7; possible D gene TRBD2, 5 bases. Trimming removed 4 bases at V and 2 bases at J, with 9 bases between. The CDR3 loop spans 13 amino acids. Germline CDR1 is MNHEY and CDR2 is SMNVEV (reference sequence). The CDR3 here is CASSSGLTYEQYF. DNA of the CDR3: TGTGCCAGCAGTTCAGGACTGACCTACGAGCAGTACTTC.

The V gene is TRBV4-1, the J gene TRBJ2-1; 10 nucleotides agree with TRBD2. The length of the CDR3 is 15 residues. V shed 5 bases and J 5 bases; nucleotides not matched to a gene: 6. Germline V lookup: CDR1 MGHRA, CDR2 YSYEKL. CDR3 sequence (DNA): TGCGCCAGCAGCAAGGGACTAGCGATTAACAATGAGCAGTTCTTC. It is translated as CASSKGLAINNEQFF.

This clone was seen a handful of times. The chain combines TRBV4-3 with TRBJ2-7; TRBD2 agrees at 7 bases. Unmatched junction bases numbered 7, after V lost 2 bases and J lost 3 bases. The length of the CDR3 is 15 residues. From germline, CDR1 is LGHNA and CDR2 YSLEER. CDR3 DNA sequence: TGCGCCAGCAGCCAAATCAGCGGGGATAACTACGAGCAGTACTTC. Translation: CASSQISGDNYEQYF.

This rearrangement joins TRBV19 to TRBJ2-7; weak D call: TRBD1 (6 bases). The V gene lost 5 bases and the J gene lost 3 bases, with 17 bases spanning the gap. This CDR3 spans 15 amino acids. Germline V gene lookup returns CDR1 LNHDA and CDR2 SQIVND (reference sequence). The CDR3 nucleotides read TGTGCCAGTAGTGCACGGCGAGACAGGTTCTACGAGCAGTACTTC. It translates to CASSARRDRFYEQYF.

This clone has only a few counts. The CDR3 here is CASSDTASGGGEQFF. Here the CDR3 DNA reads TGTGCCAGCAGTGACACGGCTAGCGGGGGTGGTGAGCAGTTCTTC. The chain carries TRBV25-1 and TRBJ2-1, with 10 bases lining up with TRBD2. Germline CDR1 reads MGHDK; CDR2 reads SYGVNS. With V trimmed by 3 bases and J by 9 bases, 8 bases remained unmatched. The CDR3 consists of 15 residues.

This clone was recorded only once. CDR3 nucleotide sequence: TGTGCCAGCAGCCCCGACAGGACCTCCTACGAGCAGTACTTC. It encodes CASSPDRTSYEQYF. The chain couples TRBV6-4 to TRBJ2-7; maybe TRBD1 (6 bases). V lost 6 bases and J 0 bases, leaving 12 bases between the germline ends. Germline CDR1 MRHNA, CDR2 SNTAGT. This CDR3 has 14 residues.

The rearrangement joins TRBV7-2 to TRBJ2-7, with 8 nucleotides matching TRBD1. Trimming took 1 base from V and 2 from J; bases not matched to a gene: 4. The CDR3 has 15 residues. Germline V gene sequence: CDR1 SGHTA, CDR2 FQGNSA. The CDR3 sequence: CASSLVMTGAYEQYF. CDR3 nucleotide sequence: TGTGCCAGCAGCTTAGTTATGACAGGGGCCTACGAGCAGTACTTC.

This clone was observed once. The chain couples TRBV5-1 to TRBJ2-5, with TRBD2 as a possible D gene (6 bases). This CDR3 contains 15 residues. Germline lookup yields CDR1 SGHRS and CDR2 YFSETQ. V was shortened by 4 bases and J by 5 bases, with 18 bases between the two germline ends. The CDR3: CASSRGGTDGETQYF. CDR3 DNA: TGCGCCAGCAGCCGTGGAGGGACCGATGGGGAGACCCAGTACTTC.

The rearrangement uses TRBV6-5 and TRBJ2-3; 8 bases match TRBD2. Germline CDR1 is MNHEY and CDR2 is SVGAGI. After removal of 2 bases from V and 4 bases from J, the junction contained 5 bases not matched to a gene. The CDR3 consists of 15 residues. The CDR3 DNA is TGTGCCAGCAGTTACGCGGGGGGACCTCCAGATACGCAGTATTTT. Protein sequence: CASSYAGGPPDTQYF.

V usage is TRBV19 and J usage is TRBJ1-2; TRBD1 matches 7 bases. Germline loops: CDR1 LNHDA, CDR2 SQIVND (reference sequence). Trimming at V came to 4 bases and at J to 0 bases, leaving 5 bases not matched to a gene. The CDR3 has 15 amino acids. The CDR3 DNA is TGTGCCAGTAGTACCAGGACAGGAGCTAACTATGGCTACACCTTC. Translation gives CASSTRTGANYGYTF.

This clone was counted a few times. The chain links TRBV5-1 to TRBJ2-7, with 9 bases fitting TRBD1. The CDR3 contains 15 residues. V lost 0 bases, J lost 5 bases, and 6 bases stayed unmatched. Germline V gene sequence: CDR1 SGHRS, CDR2 YFSETQ. This chain's CDR3 is CASSLAGQGVHEQYF. DNA for the CDR3: TGCGCCAGCAGCTTGGCGGGACAGGGAGTCCACGAGCAGTACTTC.

The chain is built from TRBV2 and TRBJ2-1; 15 nucleotides align to TRBD2. Germline V gene data show CDR1 as SNHLY and CDR2 as FYNNEI. Trimming cost V 8 bases and J 2 bases; bases outside gene matches: 7. This CDR3 contains 17 residues. CDR3 sequence (DNA): TGTGCCAGCCTCGGACTAGCGGGAGGGGCTCCCTACAATGAGCAGTTCTTC. Amino acid sequence: CASLGLAGGAPYNEQFF. Supplemented by reference TRBV2 and TRBJ2-1, the full variable domain reads EPEVTQTPSHQVTQMGQEVILRCVPISNHLYFYWYRQILGQKVEFLVSFYNNEISEKSEIFDDQFSVERPDGSNFTLKIRSTKLEDSAMYFCASLGLAGGAPYNEQFFGPGTRLTVL.

This clone is a singleton in its sample. J is TRBJ2-7 and V is TRBV27, with TRBD2 matching 12 bases. CDR3 length: 16 amino acids. The V gene's germline CDR1 is MNHEY and CDR2 SMNVEV (reference sequence). V was clipped by 5 bases and J by 2 bases; unmatched bases: 7. This CDR3 reads CASSGGRTSGAYEQYF. CDR3 sequence (DNA): TGTGCCAGCAGTGGGGGGAGGACTAGCGGGGCCTACGAGCAGTACTTC.

This clone was seen just once. The chain links TRBV9 to TRBJ2-1; TRBD1 matches at 9 bases. This CDR3 is 17 amino acids long. V dropped 4 bases and J dropped 4; count of bases not matched to a gene: 12. In germline, CDR1 is SGDLS, CDR2 YYNGEE. The CDR3 DNA is TGTGCCAGCAGCCCCCCAAGCGGGACAGGGCCTTACAATGAGCAGTTCTTC. Its translation: CASSPPSGTGPYNEQFF.

This rearrangement joins TRBV2 to TRBJ2-5; TRBD2 is a possible D gene (5 bases). The V gene lost 3 bases and the J gene lost 5 bases, with 13 bases spanning the gap. There are 14 residues in the CDR3. Per the germline V gene, CDR1 is SNHLY and CDR2 is FYNNEI. The CDR3 DNA reads TGTGCCAGCAGTGATCGGGAACGACGGGAGACCCAGTACTTC. Amino acid sequence: CASSDRERRETQYF.

The table lists this clone with a few counts. The chain joins TRBV5-4 to TRBJ1-6; D possibly corresponds to TRBD1 (6 bases). Deletions cut 2 bases from V and 9 bases from J, with 30 bases between. This CDR3 comprises 20 residues. CDR1 and CDR2 (germline): SGHNT, YYREEE (reference sequence). CDR3 loop: CASSFNPDRFLQGWGSPLHF. In DNA form, the CDR3 reads TGTGCCAGCAGCTTCAACCCCGACCGTTTCCTTCAGGGGTGGGGTTCACCCCTCCACTTT.

V and J are TRBV6-5 and TRBJ1-1, with no clear D. CDR1 MNHEY and CDR2 SVGAGI come from the germline V gene. The V and J ends lost 7 bases and 0 bases respectively, with 9 bases between them. The CDR3 sequence is 13 residues long. CDR3 sequence reads: CASKREMNTEAFF. The CDR3 DNA follows: TGTGCCAGCAAGAGGGAGATGAACACTGAAGCTTTCTTT.

The V gene is TRBV15, the J gene TRBJ1-2, with 8 nucleotides matching TRBD1. V lost 0 bases, J lost 8 bases, and 11 bases stayed unmatched. Germline V gives CDR1 LNHNV, CDR2 YYDKDF (reference sequence). This CDR3 region has 16 residues. The CDR3 DNA reads as TGTGCCACCAGCAGAGACCTGGCAGGGGGCGGTTACGGCTACACCTTC. Amino acids: CATSRDLAGGGYGYTF.

The chain links TRBV2 to TRBJ2-7, with 7 bases lining up with TRBD1. With V trimmed by 6 bases and J by 2 bases, 4 bases remained unmatched. The germline V gene has CDR1 SNHLY and CDR2 FYNNEI. This CDR3 has 13 amino acids. CDR3 DNA sequence: TGTGCCAGCAGACCAGGGGGACCCTACGAGCAGTACTTC. It translates to CASRPGGPYEQYF.

The chain carries TRBV19 and TRBJ2-5; D is perhaps TRBD1 (6 bases). CDR1 is LNHDA, CDR2 SQIVND, per germline (reference sequence). The V end lost 2 bases, the J end lost 5 bases, and 15 bases lay between the germline ends. The CDR3 runs to 15 residues. The CDR3 coding sequence is TGTGCCAGTAGTATATTATACAGGGCCGTGGAGACCCAGTACTTC. Protein product: CASSILYRAVETQYF. The variable domain in full, with the rest retrieved from reference TRBV19 and TRBJ2-5, is DGGITQSPKYLFRKEGQNVTLSCEQNLNHDAMYWYRQDPGQGLRLIYYSQIVNDFQKGDIAEGYSVSREKKESFPLTVTSAQKNPTAFYLCASSILYRAVETQYFGPGTRLLVL.